This TCR beta chain was identified during a study of human T cells and chemical hapten exposure. This clonotype was counted ten times or more. Its specificity is unknown. The CDR3 length is 12 residues. The V end was cut by 0 bases, the J end by 9 bases, with 7 bases between. Germline assignment: CDR1 SGHNT and CDR2 YYREEE (reference sequence). Described time point: patch test 1, 2 weeks after DPC sensitization. Noted treatment: therapeutic diphenylcyclopropenone sensitization with weekly scalp DPC. Study-level results: More PT1 expanded TCRs went with higher patch test scores. Sensitizing with DPC caused no change in TCRs above 1 in 1000 frequency.

TCRdb itself ran the RACE reads through MiXCR, one entry per CDR3 protein. The table lists about 49,000 distinct CDR3 sequences, less than 9.5% of them singletons, with roughly 4.4% in the top ten. Sequenced material: whole blood, taken in connection with sensitization to the hapten diphenylcyclopropenone (DPC). This sequence was found in a woman aged 45 to 65 with alopecia areata. Some clones in this sample may be carry-over from other donors' samples. The chain combines TRBV5-4 with TRBJ2-1; unclear D gene. The CDR3 sequence: CASSLDGGEQFF. The CDR3 region has the DNA TGTGCCAGCAGCTTGGATGGTGGTGAGCAGTTCTTC.